This TCR beta chain was observed in a study of blood T cell repertoires in COVID-19 (dated by TCRdb to the early 2020s). Background for the entire study: Collaborator samples came from the United States, Italy and Spain and covered acute and convalescent phases of COVID-19. The material from the prospective study consisted of cDNA or gDNA derived from T cells, B-cell-depleted T cells, or PBMCs. The dataset comprised deeply sampled blood TCRbeta repertoires from subjects exposed to, actively infected with, or recovered from COVID-19. The repertoires were made available in a free public database intended to serve as a resource for research on the immune response to SARS-CoV-2. Samples were obtained from the ongoing ImmuneRACE study (first 160 participants) and from some 1,200 subjects provided by 6 global collaborators. Sample metadata almost always included a de-identified subject ID, COVID-19 status, age in years and sex. HLA class I and class II types, where available, came from metadata supplied by the sample provider rather than from assay-based typing. Broader findings and caveats from the paper: The quantity of clinical and demographic metadata differed by source and by participant and was supplied without curation.

Inclusive of the bounding cysteine and phenylalanine, the CDR3 is 18 residues long. Only CDR3 DNA is held: 54 bases, read in frame from base 1. V has 5 bases trimmed and J has 4 bases trimmed; junction bases matching no gene number 15. CDR1 MDHEN and CDR2 SYDVKM were looked up in the germline V gene. Regarding this clone: Its antigen has not been determined. Per-base quality was not reported, and no clone a single base away is much larger than it.

At one collaborating source in Seattle, patients were enrolled during active infection and were followed longitudinally through the course of disease. Each collaborating institution followed its own protocols to collect whole blood in K2EDTA tubes. Collaborator samples were shipped for TCRbeta analysis as frozen whole blood, isolated PBMCs, or DNA extracted from either sample type. TCRbeta CDR3 regions were amplified from genomic DNA by means of the immunoSEQ Assay, a bias-controlled multiplex PCR. As for the authors' bioinformatics: Nucleated cell counts per sample were estimated from amplification of reference gene primers within the assay. To quantify the absolute abundance of each unique TCRbeta CDR3 rearrangement, sequence reads were collapsed and filtered. For each sample, productive Simpson clonality was calculated by taking the square root of Simpson's diversity index across productive rearrangements. This immuneACCESS table, as held by TCRdb, lists in-frame sequences with V and J called but not all clones. Of the missing ones, under half trace to an unresolved V gene in checked studies; the others have no known cause. The DNA was the basis for D and trimming; V, J and clone size are from that table. The sample yields roughly 350,000 clones; about 87% were counted once. The top ten clones comprise roughly 10% of the sample.

This receptor was taken from a woman aged 30 to 39 with COVID-19, enrolled during active disease. The sequence is built from TRBV28 and TRBJ2-3; 10 bases in the middle match TRBD2. The specimen was peripheral blood. The sequenced DNA is TGTGCCAGCAGTGCCGTCGGGCTAGCGGGAGCGTGGCCAGATACGCAGTATTTT. This translates into CASSAVGLAGAWPDTQYF.